This T cell receptor beta chain derives from a study of cytotoxic CD8 clonotypes in ibrutinib-treated CLL. Study context: Response samples followed a median roughly 13 months of treatment, range 6 to 36. Samples averaged around 280,000 productive templates and some 96,000 productive rearrangements. General observations from the study: Sampling time points were not equivalent between sustained-remission and progressing patients.

Germline lookup yields CDR1 MDHEN and CDR2 SYDVKM. The CDR3 has 14 residues. The V gene end was trimmed by 3 bases and the J gene end by 7 bases; junction bases not matched to a gene: 3. Measured with immunoSEQ multiplex PCR; TCRdb has only the in-frame clones, and not every one. The sample lists around 21,000 clones, approximately 69% seen once, with approximately 24% in the top ten. The sample holds a few counts of this clone. Its antigen is unknown. The starting material was PBMCs, obtained before ibrutinib treatment. The V call is TRBV28, the J call TRBJ2-1; 10 positions match TRBD1. The source of this sequence is a human donor with chronic lymphocytic leukemia. The CDR3 region is CASSLDRGKNEQFF. Written as DNA, the CDR3 is TGTGCCAGCAGTTTGGACAGGGGGAAGAATGAGCAGTTCTTC.